This T cell receptor beta chain was captured by sequencing in a study of cytomegalovirus exposure and HLA in healthy donors (TCRdb year 2017). For the study in its entirety: According to an earlier analysis of 550 to 700 of the donors, about 190 million T cells yielded 117 million unique TCR beta sequences and more than 250 Gb of sequence data. About 280 gigabases of sequencing data and about 92 million unique TCR sequences made up an early release that covered under 750 HLA-typed donors. Among the roughly 390 genotyped donors, around 79% belonged to the genetic ancestry cluster associated with self-reported Caucasian donors. The aim of the study was to test whether cataloging public T cell receptors could identify signatures of past pathogen exposure. The study used immunosequencing to profile the T cell repertoires of several hundred subjects and linked those repertoires to cytomegalovirus serostatus. Along with the approximately 700-subject first cohort, a separate validation cohort of some 130 different subjects was used. To predict cytomegalovirus infection status, the study brought together high-throughput TCR immunosequencing, statistical association of individual TCRs with disease status, and machine learning. To study patterns of TCR occurrence, a later analysis re-analyzed previously published TCR beta repertoires from under 750 donors and added high-resolution HLA genotyping. In the later analysis, no new phenotypic data were used to find candidate immune exposures; instead, reliance was placed on TCR beta sequences and their occurrence across donors. An earlier analysis of around 640 of the donors used high-throughput TCR beta sequencing to judge whether each TCR beta V gene segment behaved as functional or pseudogenic. Alongside the repertoire data, information on donor age, sex, ethnicity and CMV serostatus was compiled. Genome-wide SNP genotypes for about 65% of the roughly 700 donors were used in a later genetic analysis, which treated that subset as a discovery cohort. Every discovery cohort repertoire had been produced on one sequencing platform. HLA typing covered class I and class II loci at four-digit resolution. Typing coverage varied by locus: about 620-640 donors for A, B, C, DRB1 and DQB1; roughly 520 for DQA1; 606 for DPA1; roughly 450 for DPB1. Roughly five DR-DQ haplotypes were treated as single units for association and clustering because of strong linkage in the cohort. On average, approximately 250,000 unique TCR beta nucleotide sequences were sequenced per donor among roughly 430 genotyped donors of the cohort, with roughly a sixth of those sequences being non-productive.

The receptor library was made with the immunoSEQ multiplex PCR assay. For the multiplex PCR, a mixture combining 60 forward primers for TCR Vbeta segments and 13 reverse primers for TCR Jbeta segments was used. The CDR3 region of rearranged TCR beta genes was amplified from genomic DNA by a multiplex PCR assay. The amplified TCR beta libraries were sequenced on the Illumina HiSeq System as 87-base-pair reads. The authors' analysis ran thus. In a later analysis, tens of millions of unique TCR beta chains were counted across the roughly 610 repertoires, and about 9.9 million of these chains were shared by at least two donors. A nearest-neighbor algorithm error-corrected the raw reads and collapsed the reads into unique sequences, merging closely related sequences to remove PCR and sequencing errors. To assign V, D and J gene segments, CDR3 sequences were aligned to IMGT reference sequences. Each retained sequence needed at least a six-nucleotide match to both a V gene segment and a J gene segment. Rearrangements were called productive when the CDR3 lacked stop codons and stayed in frame with V and J; all others were non-productive. CDR3 was defined according to IMGT convention as the region running from the second conserved V-encoded cysteine to the conserved J-encoded phenylalanine. The earlier analysis of approximately 500 of the donors excluded sequences that lacked an unambiguous match to a single V gene segment. In an earlier analysis of a few hundred of the donors, a V segment was called functional when productive rearrangements were above 56.7%, and segregating when the standard deviation between donors exceeded 5%. A statistical classification framework was built to diagnose cytomegalovirus status from the catalog of TCR beta chain sequences. In a later analysis, V and J genes were assigned by comparing TCR nucleotide sequences against IMGT/GENE-DB human TR gene sequences. The TCRdist pipeline was used in a later analysis to assign CDR3 sequences and most-parsimonious VDJ recombination scenarios. A later analysis defined each TCR beta chain by its CDR3 amino acid sequence plus V-gene family, and excluded reads lacking a unique V-gene family. To address suspected cross-contamination and a sequencing artifact, a later analysis removed 592 highly shared, low-generation-probability nucleotide sequences. A later analysis calculated a clonal expansion index for each public chain from normalized within-repertoire ranks of inferred template counts. In a later analysis, generation probabilities were computed using a VDJ recombination model fitted to out-of-frame rearrangements, and the results were checked against IGoR. In a later analysis, TCR-TCR, TCR-HLA and TCR-CMV co-occurrence was scored with hypergeometric tests, and a repertoire-size bias correction was applied to TCR pairs. A later analysis estimated false discovery rates by permuting HLA or CMV assignments 20 times. In a later analysis, co-occurring TCRs were grouped using DBSCAN, and TCRdist sequence similarity was added for clustering within HLA-allele-positive subsets. Repertoires with fewer than 30,000 or more than 120,000 public chains, plus five repertoires with anomalous nucleotide sharing, were excluded from co-occurrence clustering. The clones in this table, taken by TCRdb from immuneACCESS, are in-frame only. Not every clone is retained; where verified, under half of the shortfall comes from an unresolved V gene, and the cause of the rest is unknown. For V, J and clone size, that table is used; D and trimming come from the DNA. The sample profile shows 60,000 to 85,000 clones; around 80% of them were found once. The top ten clonotypes cover about 12% of the sample.

Reading the germline V gene gives CDR1 ENHRY and CDR2 SYGVKD. Trimming removed 0 bases from V and 5 bases from J, leaving 16 bases between the germline ends. Counted from cysteine to phenylalanine, this CDR3 has 17 amino acids. Left in the record is the CDR3 DNA by itself, 51 bases read in frame from the first base. For this clone: Its target antigen remains unknown. The sample holds no much larger clone one base away, and base qualities are not on file.

Broad study findings and their caveats: The study gave a list of 150 to 200 TCR beta chains associated with cytomegalovirus. It was suggested by the authors that the approach could potentially be generalized to other disease states and immunological phenotypes. In both the original and validation cohorts, the classifier was reported to diagnose cytomegalovirus status with high specificity and sensitivity. In a later analysis, several top co-occurrence clusters were reported to appear linked to parvovirus B19, influenza, CMV and Epstein-Barr virus. A further reported finding was that TCR beta sequences accurately predicted the HLA-A and HLA-B alleles for most subjects in the first cohort. Correlated functional status among segregating V segments might be attributable to linkage disequilibrium, but an unknown experimental factor could not be ruled out. Some IMGT-functional V segments, including TRBV6-2 and TRBV6-3, could not be told apart with the 87-base-pair reads, so those segments were excluded. A later analysis found that most CMV-associated TCR beta chains appeared HLA-restricted, with HLA associations seemingly driven largely by CMV exposure. A later analysis found that TCR association rates varied across HLA loci, with DRB1 alleles showing the most associated TCRs and HLA-C alleles the fewest. Across donors, most TCR sequences were observed very rarely, whereas some public TCRs were present in many individuals. A cluster of highly shared sequence variants was judged likely to be a technical artifact of the sequencing pipeline. In this cohort, only TCR beta chains were sequenced, and detectable features were limited by the absence of alpha or paired-chain data. An earlier analysis of approximately 540 of the donors showed that most TCR beta V segments appeared in productive rearrangements either about 87% or about 30% of the time, which broadly matched IMGT annotations. A later genetic analysis reported fewer N-insertions in productive TCRs among donors in an Asian-associated ancestry cluster than the roughly 720-donor mean. In vitro tests confirmed that a few of the cytomegalovirus-associated TCR beta chains recognize cytomegalovirus antigens. At a false discovery rate of 0.05, a later analysis linked 15,000 to 20,000 TCR beta sequences to specific HLA alleles. Because HLA typing was missing for some donors at each locus, association tests included only the typed subset. In a later analysis, HLA-associated TCR beta chains showed more clonal expansion and lower generation probabilities than non-associated chains that were equally common. Roughly uniform sequencing depth across donors was assumed in presence/absence analyses, although this assumption may not hold. Immune exposure information for the cohort was limited to CMV serostatus. When HLA alleles, especially DR and DQ, strongly co-occurred, TCR associations were difficult to assign to individual alleles. A later genetic analysis associated a missense DCLRE1C variant with V-gene and J-gene trimming of TCR beta chains, and an independent cohort replicated the association. Because counts were too low, seventeen rarely observed V segments, including chromosome 9 orphons, were excluded from the earlier analysis of 500 to 700 of the donors.

The cohort consisted of 600 to 700 healthy bone marrow donors. Cohort members were all nominally healthy when sampled, although unrecorded immune exposures were likely present. The donor was CMV seropositive and was included in the group of 250 to 300 seropositive cohort members. A peripheral blood sample was provided by each donor, and peripheral blood mononuclear cells were used for TCR beta sequencing. The Qiagen DNeasy Blood Extraction Kit was used to extract genomic DNA from the blood cell samples. The chain joins TRBV10-3 to TRBJ1-4, with the D segment identity uncertain. The sequenced sample consisted of PBMCs. The clonotype comes from a male donor in good health and CMV-seropositive. The DNA sequence is given as TGTGCCATCAGTGAGTCGGGCCTCAACCGCCTGAATGAAAAACTGTTTTTT. Its amino acids are CAISESGLNRLNEKLFF.